This paragraph covers one T cell receptor beta chain sequence. Germline V lookup: CDR1 MNHEY, CDR2 SVGAGI. V was trimmed by 6 bases and J by 1 base, leaving 7 bases between them. This CDR3 comprises 13 residues. This sample is part of a study of blood T cell repertoires in COVID-19. About the study: From the United States, Italy and Spain came samples of acute and convalescent COVID-19. From T cells, B-cell-depleted T cells, or PBMCs came the material, which was cDNA or gDNA.

Profiled with immunoSEQ multiplex PCR; TCRdb holds only in-frame clones, not every one. The table records 300,000 to 400,000 clones, approximately 90% of them present only once. V is TRBV6-5 and J is TRBJ1-5; D possibly corresponds to TRBD1 (5 bases). The clonotype was recovered from a man younger than 40 with COVID-19, enrolled during active disease. Sequencing was done on a sample of peripheral blood. The CDR3 DNA sequence: TGTGCCAGCAGACAGGCCAGCAATCAGCCCCAGCATTTT. Translated, it gives CASRQASNQPQHF.